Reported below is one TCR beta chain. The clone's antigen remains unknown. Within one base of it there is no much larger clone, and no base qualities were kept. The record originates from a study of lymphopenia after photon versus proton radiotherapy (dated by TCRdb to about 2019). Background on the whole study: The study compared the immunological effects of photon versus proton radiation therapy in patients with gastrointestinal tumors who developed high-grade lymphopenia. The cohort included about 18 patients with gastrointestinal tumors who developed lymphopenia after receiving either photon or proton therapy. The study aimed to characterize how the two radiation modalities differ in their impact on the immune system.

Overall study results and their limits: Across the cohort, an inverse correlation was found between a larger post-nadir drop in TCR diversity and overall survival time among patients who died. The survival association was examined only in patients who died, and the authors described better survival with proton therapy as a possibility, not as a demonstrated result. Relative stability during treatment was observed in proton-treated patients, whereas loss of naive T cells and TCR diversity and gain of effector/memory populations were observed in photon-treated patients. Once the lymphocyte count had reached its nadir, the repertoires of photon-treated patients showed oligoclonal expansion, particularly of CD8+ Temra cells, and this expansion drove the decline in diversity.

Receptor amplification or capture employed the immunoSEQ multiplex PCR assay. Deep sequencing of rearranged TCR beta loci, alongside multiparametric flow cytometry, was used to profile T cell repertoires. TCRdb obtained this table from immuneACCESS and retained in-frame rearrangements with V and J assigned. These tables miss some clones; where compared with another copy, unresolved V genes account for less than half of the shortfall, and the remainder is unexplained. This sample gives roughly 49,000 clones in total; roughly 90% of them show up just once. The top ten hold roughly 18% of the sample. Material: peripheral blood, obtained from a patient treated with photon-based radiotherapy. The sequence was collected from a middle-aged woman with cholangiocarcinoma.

The DNA is as follows: TGTGCCAGCAGTTTGAGTGGGGGGACGACTGAAGCTTTCTTT. This encodes CASSLSGGTTEAFF. The chain links TRBV27 with TRBJ1-1; the D gene is perhaps TRBD1, from 5 matching bases. Trimming takes 3 bases from V and 5 bases from J, and the germline ends sit 13 bases apart. CDR1 MNHEY and CDR2 SMNVEV are derived from the germline V gene (reference sequence). The cysteine opens and the phenylalanine closes a CDR3 of 14 amino acids. Of the read, only the CDR3 DNA is kept; its 42 bases are in frame from base 1.